This note documents a single T cell receptor beta chain sequence. A much larger clone lies one base from this, so it may be a read error. Time point described: patch test 2, 6 weeks after DPC sensitization. Documented treatment: therapeutic diphenylcyclopropenone sensitization with weekly scalp DPC. The library attached unique molecular identifiers to individual cDNA molecules. MiXCR was run by TCRdb on the RACE reads, yielding one entry per CDR3 protein. This sample has some 71,000 distinct CDR3 sequences; approximately 10% occur once, and the top ten carry about 6.9%. This record comes from a study of human T cells and chemical hapten exposure. Overall study: Slight volume differences across pooled libraries mainly accounted for varying per-sample TCR yields.

The sequence was collected from a woman aged 45-65 years with alopecia areata. Some clones in this sample may be carry-over from other donors' samples. This material consisted of whole blood, taken in connection with sensitization to the hapten diphenylcyclopropenone (DPC).

CDR3 region: CSALLQDREAFF. CDR3 bases: TGCAGTGCCCTACTCCAGGACAGGGAAGCTTTCTTT. This rearrangement joins TRBV20-1 to TRBJ1-1, with 7 bases fitting TRBD1. Per germline, CDR1 DFQATT and CDR2 SNEGSKA (reference sequence). V lost 6 bases to trimming and J lost 8 bases; unmatched junction nucleotides: 9. The CDR3 contains 12 residues.